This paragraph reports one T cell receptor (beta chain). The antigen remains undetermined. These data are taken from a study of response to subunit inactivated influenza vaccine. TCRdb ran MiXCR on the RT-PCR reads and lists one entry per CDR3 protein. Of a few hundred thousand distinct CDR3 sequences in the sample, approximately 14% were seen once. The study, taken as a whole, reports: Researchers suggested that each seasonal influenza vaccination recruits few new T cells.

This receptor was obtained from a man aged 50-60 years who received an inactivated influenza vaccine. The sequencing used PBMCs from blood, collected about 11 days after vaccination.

For the CDR3, the DNA is TGTGCCAGCAGTCCAGGGTACGGCAATGAGCAGTTCTTC. Translating gives CASSPGYGNEQFF. The V and J genes are TRBV28 and TRBJ2-1; D perhaps matches TRBD1 (5 bases). CDR1 and CDR2 (germline): MDHEN, SYDVKM. CDR3 length equals 13 residues. Trimming pared 5 bases from V and 6 bases from J, leaving 11 bases between. Full variable domain (remainder filled in from reference TRBV28 and TRBJ2-1): DVKVTQSSRYLVKRTGEKVFLECVQDMDHENMFWYRQDPGLGLRLIYFSYDVKMKEKGDIPEGYSVSREKKERFSLILESASTNQTSMYLCASSPGYGNEQFFGPGTRLTVL.